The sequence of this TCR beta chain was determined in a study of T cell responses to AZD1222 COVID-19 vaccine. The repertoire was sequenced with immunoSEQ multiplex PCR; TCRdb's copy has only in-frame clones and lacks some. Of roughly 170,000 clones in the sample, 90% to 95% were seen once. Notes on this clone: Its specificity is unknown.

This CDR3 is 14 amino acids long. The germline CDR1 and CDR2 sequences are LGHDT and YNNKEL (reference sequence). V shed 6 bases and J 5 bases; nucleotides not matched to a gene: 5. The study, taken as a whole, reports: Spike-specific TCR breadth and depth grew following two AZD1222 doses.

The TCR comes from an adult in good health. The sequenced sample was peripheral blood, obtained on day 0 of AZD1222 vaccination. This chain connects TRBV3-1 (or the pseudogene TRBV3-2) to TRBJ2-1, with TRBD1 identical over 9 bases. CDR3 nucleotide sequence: TGTGCCAGCAGGAACAGGGGGCAGAACAATGAGCAGTTCTTC. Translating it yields CASRNRGQNNEQFF.